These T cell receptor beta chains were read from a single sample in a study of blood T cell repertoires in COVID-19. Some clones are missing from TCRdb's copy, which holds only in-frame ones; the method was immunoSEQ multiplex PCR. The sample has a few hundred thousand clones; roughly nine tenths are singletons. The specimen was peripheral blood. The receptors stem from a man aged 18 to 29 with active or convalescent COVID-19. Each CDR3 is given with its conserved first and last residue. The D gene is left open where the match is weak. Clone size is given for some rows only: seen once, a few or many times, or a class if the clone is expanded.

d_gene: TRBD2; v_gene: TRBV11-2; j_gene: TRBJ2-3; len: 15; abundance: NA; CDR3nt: TGTGCCAGCACTTGGACTAGCGCCCGCACAGATACGCAGTATTTT; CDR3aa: CASTWTSARTDTQYF
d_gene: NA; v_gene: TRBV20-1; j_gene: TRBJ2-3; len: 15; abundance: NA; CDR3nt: TGCAGTGCTAGTTTCGTCCTAGCTAGCACAGATACGCAGTATTTT; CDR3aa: CSASFVLASTDTQYF
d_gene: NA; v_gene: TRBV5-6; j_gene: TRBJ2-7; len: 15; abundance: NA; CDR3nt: TGTGCCAGCAGCTTCTTTTGGGACAAGCATTACGAGCAGTACTTC; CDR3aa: CASSFFWDKHYEQYF
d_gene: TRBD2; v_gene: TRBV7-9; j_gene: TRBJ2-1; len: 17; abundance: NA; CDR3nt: TGTGCCAGCAGCATCACAGAACGCCTAGCGGGATACGATGAGCAGTTCTTC; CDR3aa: CASSITERLAGYDEQFF
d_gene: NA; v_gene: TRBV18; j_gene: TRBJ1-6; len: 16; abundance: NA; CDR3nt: TGTGCCAGCTCACCGACGCGGTCGATCTATAATTCACCCCTCCACTTT; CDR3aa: CASSPTRSIYNSPLHF
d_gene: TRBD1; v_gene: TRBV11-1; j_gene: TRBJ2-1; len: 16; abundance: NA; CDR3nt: TGTGCCAGCAGCTTAGGACAGGGGGCTAGAGGGAATGAGCAGTTCTTC; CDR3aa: CASSLGQGARGNEQFF
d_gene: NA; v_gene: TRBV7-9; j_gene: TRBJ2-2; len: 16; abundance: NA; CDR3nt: TGTGCCAGCAGCTTAGGGTATAGCGGGAACACCGGGGAGCTGTTTTTT; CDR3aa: CASSLGYSGNTGELFF
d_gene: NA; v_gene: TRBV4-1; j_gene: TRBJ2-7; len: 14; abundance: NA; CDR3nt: TGCGCCAGCAGCGAAAGCGGGCGGATCTACGAGCAGTACTTC; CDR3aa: CASSESGRIYEQYF
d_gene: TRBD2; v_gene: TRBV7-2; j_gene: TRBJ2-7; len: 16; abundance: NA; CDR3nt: TGTGCCAGCAGCTTAACAAAGGGACTACCCACCTACGAGCAGTACTTC; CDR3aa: CASSLTKGLPTYEQYF
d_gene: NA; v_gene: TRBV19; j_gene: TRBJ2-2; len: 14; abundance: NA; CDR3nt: TGTGCCAGTACCTCATTACAGGGTGCCGGGGAGCTGTTTTTT; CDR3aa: CASTSLQGAGELFF
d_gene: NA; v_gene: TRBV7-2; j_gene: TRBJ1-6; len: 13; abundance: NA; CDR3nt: TGTGCCAGCAGCGCCGGCAGGGATTCACCCCTCCACTTT; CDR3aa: CASSAGRDSPLHF
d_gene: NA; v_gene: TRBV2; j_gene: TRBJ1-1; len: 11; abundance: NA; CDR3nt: TGTGCCAGCAGTGATGGGGCCTGGGCTTTCTTT; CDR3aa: CASSDGAWAFF
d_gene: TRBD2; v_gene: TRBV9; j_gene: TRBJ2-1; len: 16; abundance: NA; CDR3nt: TGTGCCAGCAGCGTAGCTGCGACTAGCGGGATTAATGAGCAGTTCTTC; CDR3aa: CASSVAATSGINEQFF
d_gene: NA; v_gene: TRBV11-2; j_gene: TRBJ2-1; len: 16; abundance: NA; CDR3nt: TGTGCCAGCAGCCCCAGGGGCGACAGCTCCTACAATGAGCAGTTCTTC; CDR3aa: CASSPRGDSSYNEQFF
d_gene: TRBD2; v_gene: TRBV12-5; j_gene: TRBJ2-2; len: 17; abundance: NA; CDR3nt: TGTGCTAGTGGTTTTGAGCTAGCGGGGGGACACACCGGGGAGCTGTTTTTT; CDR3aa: CASGFELAGGHTGELFF
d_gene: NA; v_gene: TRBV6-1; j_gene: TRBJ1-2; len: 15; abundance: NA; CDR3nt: TGTGCCAGCAGTCCGGGGAGGGCCGGGGACTATGGCTACACCTTC; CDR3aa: CASSPGRAGDYGYTF
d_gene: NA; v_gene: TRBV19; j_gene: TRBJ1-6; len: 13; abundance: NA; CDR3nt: TGTGCCACCACCCACGGGCAGGGGACACCCCTCCACTTT; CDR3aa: CATTHGQGTPLHF
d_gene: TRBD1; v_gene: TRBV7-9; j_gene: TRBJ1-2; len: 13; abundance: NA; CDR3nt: TGTGCCAGCAGCTTAGCCCTACAGGGGAAGTACACCTTC; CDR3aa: CASSLALQGKYTF
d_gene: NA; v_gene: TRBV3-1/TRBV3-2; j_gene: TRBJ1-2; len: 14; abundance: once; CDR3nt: TGTGCCAGCAGCCAAGTTGTCCTCCAGGGGGGCTACACCTTC; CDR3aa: CASSQVVLQGGYTF
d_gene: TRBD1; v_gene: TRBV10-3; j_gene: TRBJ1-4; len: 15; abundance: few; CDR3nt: TGTGCCATCAGTGAGACCGGGACAGCGACTGAAAAACTGTTTTTT; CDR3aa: CAISETGTATEKLFF
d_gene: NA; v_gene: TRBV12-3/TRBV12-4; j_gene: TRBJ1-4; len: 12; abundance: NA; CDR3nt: TGTGCCAGCAGTTTAAGACAAAACACACGGTTTTTT; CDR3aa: CASSLRQNTRFF
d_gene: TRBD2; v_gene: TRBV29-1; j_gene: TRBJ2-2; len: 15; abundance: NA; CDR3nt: TGCAGCGTTGTTTCATTCGCGGGGGGGCCCGGGGAGCTGTTTTTT; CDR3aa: CSVVSFAGGPGELFF
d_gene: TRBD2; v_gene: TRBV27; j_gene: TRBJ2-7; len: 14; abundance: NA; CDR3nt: TGTGCCAGCACCGTTAGACTAGCGGTGATTGGGCAGTACTTC; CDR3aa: CASTVRLAVIGQYF
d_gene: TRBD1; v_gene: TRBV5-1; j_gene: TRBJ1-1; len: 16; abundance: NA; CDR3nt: TGCGCCAGCAGCCAAGGACAGGGTGTTTGGGGAACTGAAGCTTTCTTT; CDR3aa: CASSQGQGVWGTEAFF
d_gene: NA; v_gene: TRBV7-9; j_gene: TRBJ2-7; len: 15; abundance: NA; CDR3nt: TGTGCCAGCAGCTTAGGGACTTGGGCCTCCTACGAGCAGTACTTC; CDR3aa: CASSLGTWASYEQYF
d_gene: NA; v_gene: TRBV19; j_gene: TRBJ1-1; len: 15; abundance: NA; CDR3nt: TGTGCCAGTAGGCGGTTGACAGGAGCCGTCGCTGAAGCTTTCTTT; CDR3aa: CASRRLTGAVAEAFF
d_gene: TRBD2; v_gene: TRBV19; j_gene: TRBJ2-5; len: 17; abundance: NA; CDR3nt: TGTGCCAGTAGGCCAGGACTAGCGGGAGGGCCTTTGGAGACCCAGTACTTC; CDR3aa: CASRPGLAGGPLETQYF
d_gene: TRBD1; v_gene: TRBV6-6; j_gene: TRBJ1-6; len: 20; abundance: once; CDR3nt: TGTGCCAGCAGCCCACTGGCCCCGGGACAGGGAAGCTCCTATAATTCACCCCTCCACTTT; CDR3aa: CASSPLAPGQGSSYNSPLHF
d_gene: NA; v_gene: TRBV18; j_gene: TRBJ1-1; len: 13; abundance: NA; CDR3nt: TGTGCCAGCACTATACAGGGTCGGACTGAAGCTTTCTTT; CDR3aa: CASTIQGRTEAFF
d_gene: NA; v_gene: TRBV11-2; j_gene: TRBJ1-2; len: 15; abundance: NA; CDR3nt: TGTGCCAGCAGCTCCCCCCCGCAGGGGAACTATGGCTACACCTTC; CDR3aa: CASSSPPQGNYGYTF
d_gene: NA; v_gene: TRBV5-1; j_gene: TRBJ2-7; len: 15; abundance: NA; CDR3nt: TGCGCCAGCGGCAGAGGAGGGTCAGGGCTCTACGAGCAGTACTTC; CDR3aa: CASGRGGSGLYEQYF
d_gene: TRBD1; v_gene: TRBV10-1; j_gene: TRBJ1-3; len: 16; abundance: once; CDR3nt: TGCGCCAGCAGCCGACAGGGACAATTCTCTGGAAACACCATATATTTT; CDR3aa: CASSRQGQFSGNTIYF
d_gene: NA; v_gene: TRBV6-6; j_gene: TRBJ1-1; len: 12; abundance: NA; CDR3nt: TGTGCCAGCAGTTACTCGTCGGGGGAGGCTTTCTTT; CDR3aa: CASSYSSGEAFF
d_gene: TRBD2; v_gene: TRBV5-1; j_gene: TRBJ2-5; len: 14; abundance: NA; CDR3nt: TGCGCCAGCAGCTGGGGGACTAGTCTCGAGACCCAGTACTTC; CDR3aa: CASSWGTSLETQYF
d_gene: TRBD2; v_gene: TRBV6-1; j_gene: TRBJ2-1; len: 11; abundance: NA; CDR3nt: TGTGCCAGCAGTGGGGGGGGAGAGCAGTTCTTC; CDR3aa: CASSGGGEQFF
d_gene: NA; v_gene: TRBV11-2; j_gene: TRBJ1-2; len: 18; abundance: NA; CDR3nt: TGTGCCAGCAGCTTAGAGGGCGGCGGGGGTCGGGCTAACTATGGCTACACCTTC; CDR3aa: CASSLEGGGGRANYGYTF
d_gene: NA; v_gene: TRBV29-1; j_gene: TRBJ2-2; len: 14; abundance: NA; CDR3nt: TGCAGCGTTGAGGGCAGGGCGAACACCGGGGAGCTGTTTTTT; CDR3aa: CSVEGRANTGELFF
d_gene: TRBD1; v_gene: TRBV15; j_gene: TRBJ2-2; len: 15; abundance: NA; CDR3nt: TGTGCCACCAGCAGAGGGACAGGGAGTACCGGGGAGCTGTTTTTT; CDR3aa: CATSRGTGSTGELFF
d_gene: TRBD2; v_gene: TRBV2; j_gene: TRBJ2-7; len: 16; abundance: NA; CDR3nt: TGTGCCAGCAGTGAAAAACTAGCGGGGATTCAATACGAGCAGTACTTC; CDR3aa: CASSEKLAGIQYEQYF
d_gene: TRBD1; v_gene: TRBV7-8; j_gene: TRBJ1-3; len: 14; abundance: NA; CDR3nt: TGTGCCAGCAGCGACCGGGACAGGGGATACACCATATATTTT; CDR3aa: CASSDRDRGYTIYF
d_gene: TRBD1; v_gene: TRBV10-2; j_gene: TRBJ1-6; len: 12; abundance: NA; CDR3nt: TGCGCCAGCGGGACAGCCAATTCACCCCTCCACTTT; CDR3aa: CASGTANSPLHF
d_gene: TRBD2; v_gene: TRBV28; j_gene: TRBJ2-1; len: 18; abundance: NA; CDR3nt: TGTGCCAGCACCGATCCTCCCCGACTAGCGGGAAGCTACAATGAGCAGTTCTTC; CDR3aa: CASTDPPRLAGSYNEQFF
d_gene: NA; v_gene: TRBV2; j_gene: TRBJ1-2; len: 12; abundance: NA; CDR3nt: TGTGCCAGCAAGGGGGATAACTATGGCTACACCTTC; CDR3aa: CASKGDNYGYTF
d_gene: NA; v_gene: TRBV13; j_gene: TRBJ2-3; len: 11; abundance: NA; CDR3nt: TGTGCCAGCAGGTTCGGTGATACGCAGTATTTT; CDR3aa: CASRFGDTQYF
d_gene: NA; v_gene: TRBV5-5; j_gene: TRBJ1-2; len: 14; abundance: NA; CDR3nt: TGTGCCAGCAGCTTGACCGACAGGAACTATGGCTACACCTTC; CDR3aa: CASSLTDRNYGYTF
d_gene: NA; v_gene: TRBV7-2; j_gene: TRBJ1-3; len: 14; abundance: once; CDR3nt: TGTGCCAGCAGCTTAAGTTCCCAGGGTCACACCATATATTTT; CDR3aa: CASSLSSQGHTIYF
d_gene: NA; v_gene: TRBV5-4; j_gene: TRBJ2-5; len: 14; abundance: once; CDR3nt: TGTGCCAGCAGCTTGAAGGAGCGGGAAGAGACCCAGTACTTC; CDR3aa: CASSLKEREETQYF
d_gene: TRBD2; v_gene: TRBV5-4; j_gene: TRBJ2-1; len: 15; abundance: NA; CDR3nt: TGTGCCAGCAGCATTGGGACTAGCGGGAGGTATGAGCAGTTCTTC; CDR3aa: CASSIGTSGRYEQFF
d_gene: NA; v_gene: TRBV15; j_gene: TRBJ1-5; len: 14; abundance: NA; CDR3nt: TGTGCCACCAGCAGTGAGGTCCGCAATCAGCCCCAGCATTTT; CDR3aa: CATSSEVRNQPQHF
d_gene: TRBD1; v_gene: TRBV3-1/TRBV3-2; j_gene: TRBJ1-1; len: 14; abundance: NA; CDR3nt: TGTGCCAGCAGCCAAGAGGGCAGGGGGACTGAAGCTTTCTTT; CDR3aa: CASSQEGRGTEAFF
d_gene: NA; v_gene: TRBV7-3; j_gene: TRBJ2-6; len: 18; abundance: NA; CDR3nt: TGTGCCAGCAGCCCCCGGGGAGCGGGTTACTCTGGGGCCAACGTCCTGACTTTC; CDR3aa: CASSPRGAGYSGANVLTF
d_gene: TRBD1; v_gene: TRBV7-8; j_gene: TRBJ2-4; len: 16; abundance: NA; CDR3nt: TGTGCCAGCAGCGACGACAGGGCGGGAGCCAAAAACATTCAGTACTTC; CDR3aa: CASSDDRAGAKNIQYF
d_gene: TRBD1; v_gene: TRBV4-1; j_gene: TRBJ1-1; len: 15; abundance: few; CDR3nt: TGCGCCAGCAGCCACCGGACAGGGGGCCTAAATGAAGCTTTCTTT; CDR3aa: CASSHRTGGLNEAFF